The source of this T cell receptor (beta chain) is a study of CD8 T cells in Susac syndrome. Reverse transcription used roughly 0.5 to 1 ug RNA and random hexamers. TCRdb analysed the immunoSEQ multiplex PCR reads with MiXCR anew, one entry per CDR3 protein. This table holds 250,000 to 300,000 distinct CDR3 sequences, roughly 90% found once. The sample consisted of CD8+ T cells from PBMCs. The receptor comes from a human donor with multiple sclerosis.

CDR3 coding DNA: TGTGCCAGCAGCTTCTTAGGGGATGAGACCCAGTACTTC. This encodes CASSFLGDETQYF. The chain joins TRBV5-4 to TRBJ2-5; D might be TRBD1 (5 bases). Germline CDR1 is SGHNT and CDR2 is YYREEE (reference sequence). The CDR3 is 13 amino acids. Trimming shortened V by 2 bases and J by 5 bases, and 10 bases separated the two germline ends.